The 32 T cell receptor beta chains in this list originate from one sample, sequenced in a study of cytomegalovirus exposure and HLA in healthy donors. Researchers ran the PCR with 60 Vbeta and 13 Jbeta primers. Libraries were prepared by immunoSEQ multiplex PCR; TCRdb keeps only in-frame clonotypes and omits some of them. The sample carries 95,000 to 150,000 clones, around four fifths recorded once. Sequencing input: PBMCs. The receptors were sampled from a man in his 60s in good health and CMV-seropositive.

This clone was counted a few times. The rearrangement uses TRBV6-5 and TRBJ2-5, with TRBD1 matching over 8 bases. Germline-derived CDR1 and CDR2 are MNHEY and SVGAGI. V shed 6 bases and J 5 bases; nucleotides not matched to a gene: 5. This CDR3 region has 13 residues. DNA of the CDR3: TGTGCCAGCAGACTGACAGGGGTCGAGACCCAGTACTTC. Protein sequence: CASRLTGVETQYF.

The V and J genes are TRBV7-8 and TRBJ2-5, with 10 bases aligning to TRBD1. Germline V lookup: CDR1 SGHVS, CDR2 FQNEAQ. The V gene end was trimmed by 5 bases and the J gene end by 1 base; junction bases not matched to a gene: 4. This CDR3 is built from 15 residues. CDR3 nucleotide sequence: TGTGCCAGCAGCGGGGACAGGGGCCCCCAAGAGACCCAGTACTTC. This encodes CASSGDRGPQETQYF.

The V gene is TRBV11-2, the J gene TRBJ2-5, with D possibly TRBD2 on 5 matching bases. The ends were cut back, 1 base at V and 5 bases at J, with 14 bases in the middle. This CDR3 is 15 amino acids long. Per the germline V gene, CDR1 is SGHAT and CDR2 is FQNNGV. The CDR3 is CASSLAGTTGETQYF. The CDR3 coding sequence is TGTGCCAGCAGCTTAGCGGGAACGACTGGGGAGACCCAGTACTTC.

CDR3: CASSELPHRMGLAGGRETQYF. CDR3 nucleotide sequence: TGTGCCAGCAGTGAACTTCCCCATCGCATGGGACTAGCGGGGGGGCGTGAGACCCAGTACTTC. The chain is built from TRBV6-1 and TRBJ2-5; 16 positions match TRBD2. The CDR3 covers 21 residues. Looked up from germline, CDR1 is MNHNS and CDR2 is SASEGT. J lost 5 bases, V lost 2 bases, and 17 bases had no gene match.

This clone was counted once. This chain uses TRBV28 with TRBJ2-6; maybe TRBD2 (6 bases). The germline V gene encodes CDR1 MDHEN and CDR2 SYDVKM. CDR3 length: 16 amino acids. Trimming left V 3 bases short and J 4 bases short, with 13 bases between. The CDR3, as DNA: TGTGCCAGCAGTTTCCCAGGGACTCCAGGGGCCAACGTCCTGACTTTC. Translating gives CASSFPGTPGANVLTF.

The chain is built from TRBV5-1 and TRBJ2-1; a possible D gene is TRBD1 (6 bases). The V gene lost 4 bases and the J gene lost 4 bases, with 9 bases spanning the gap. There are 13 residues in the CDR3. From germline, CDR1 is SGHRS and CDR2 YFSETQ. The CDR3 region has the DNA TGCGCCAGCAGCGGTAGGGGGTACAATGAGCAGTTCTTC. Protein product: CASSGRGYNEQFF.

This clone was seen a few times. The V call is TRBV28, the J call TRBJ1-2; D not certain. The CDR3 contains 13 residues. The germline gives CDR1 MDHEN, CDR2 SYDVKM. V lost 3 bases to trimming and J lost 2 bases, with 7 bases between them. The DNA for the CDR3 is TGTGCCAGCAGTTTGAAGCTCAACTATGGCTACACCTTC. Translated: CASSLKLNYGYTF.

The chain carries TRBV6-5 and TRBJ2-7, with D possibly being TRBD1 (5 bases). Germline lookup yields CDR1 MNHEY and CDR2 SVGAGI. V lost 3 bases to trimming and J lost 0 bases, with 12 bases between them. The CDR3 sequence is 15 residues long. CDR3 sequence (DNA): TGTGCCAGCAGTTATGACCAGGGAAGCTCCTACGAGCAGTACTTC. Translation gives CASSYDQGSSYEQYF.

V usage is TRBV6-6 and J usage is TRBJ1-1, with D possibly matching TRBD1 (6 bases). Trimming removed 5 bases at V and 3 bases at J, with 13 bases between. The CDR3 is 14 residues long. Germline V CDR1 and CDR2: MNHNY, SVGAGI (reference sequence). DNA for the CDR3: TGTGCCAGCAGTAAACAGGGTTGGGACACTGAAGCTTTCTTT. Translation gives CASSKQGWDTEAFF.

The CDR3 region is CASGWSGVPEAFF. CDR3 nucleotide sequence: TGTGCCAGCGGGTGGAGCGGGGTCCCTGAAGCTTTCTTT. V usage is TRBV6-5 and J usage is TRBJ1-1; D is unclear. The CDR3 is 13 amino acids. Germline CDR1 is MNHEY and CDR2 is SVGAGI. V was clipped by 8 bases and J by 6 bases, with 16 bases between them.

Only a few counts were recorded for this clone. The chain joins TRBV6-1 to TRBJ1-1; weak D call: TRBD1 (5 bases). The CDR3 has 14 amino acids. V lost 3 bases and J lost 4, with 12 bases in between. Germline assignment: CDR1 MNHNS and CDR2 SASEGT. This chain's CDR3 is CASSEAGWGTEAFF. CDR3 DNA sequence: TGTGCCAGCAGTGAGGCAGGGTGGGGCACTGAAGCTTTCTTT.

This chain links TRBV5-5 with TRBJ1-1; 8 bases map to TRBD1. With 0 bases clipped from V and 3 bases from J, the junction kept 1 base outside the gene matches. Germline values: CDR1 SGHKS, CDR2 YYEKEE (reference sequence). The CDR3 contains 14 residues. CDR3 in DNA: TGTGCCAGCAGCTTGGAGGACAGGGACACTGAAGCTTTCTTT. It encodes CASSLEDRDTEAFF. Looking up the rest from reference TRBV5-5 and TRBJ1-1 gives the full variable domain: DAGVTQSPTHLIKTRGQQVTLRCSPISGHKSVSWYQQVLGQGPQFIFQYYEKEERGRGNFPDRFSARQFPNYSSELNVNALLLGDSALYLCASSLEDRDTEAFFGQGTRLTVV.

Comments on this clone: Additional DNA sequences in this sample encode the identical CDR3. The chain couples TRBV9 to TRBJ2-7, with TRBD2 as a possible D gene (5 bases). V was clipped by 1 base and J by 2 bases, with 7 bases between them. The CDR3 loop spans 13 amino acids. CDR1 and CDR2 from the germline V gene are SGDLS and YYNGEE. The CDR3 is CASSVTGTYEQYF. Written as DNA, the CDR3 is TGTGCCAGCAGCGTAACCGGGACCTACGAGCAGTACTTC.

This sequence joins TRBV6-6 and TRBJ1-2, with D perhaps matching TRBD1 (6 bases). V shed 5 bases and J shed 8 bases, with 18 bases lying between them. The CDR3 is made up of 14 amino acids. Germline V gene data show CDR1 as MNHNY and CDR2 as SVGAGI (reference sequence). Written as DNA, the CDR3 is TGTGCCAGCAGTCCGTCAGGGGAATCCGGCGGCTACACCTTC. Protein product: CASSPSGESGGYTF.

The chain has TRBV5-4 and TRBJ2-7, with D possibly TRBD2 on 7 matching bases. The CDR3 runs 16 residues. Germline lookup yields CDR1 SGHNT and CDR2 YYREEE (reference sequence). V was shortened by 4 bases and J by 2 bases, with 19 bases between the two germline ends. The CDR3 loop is CASSGGGGLIAYEQYF. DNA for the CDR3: TGTGCCAGCAGCGGGGGGGGCGGATTAATCGCCTACGAGCAGTACTTC.

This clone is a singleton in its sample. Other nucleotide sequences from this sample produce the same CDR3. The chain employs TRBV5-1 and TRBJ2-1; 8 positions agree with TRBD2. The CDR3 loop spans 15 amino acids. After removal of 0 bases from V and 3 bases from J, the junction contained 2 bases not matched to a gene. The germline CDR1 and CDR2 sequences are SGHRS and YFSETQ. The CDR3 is CASSLAGGDYNEQFF. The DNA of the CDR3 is TGCGCCAGCAGCTTGGCCGGGGGGGACTACAATGAGCAGTTCTTC.

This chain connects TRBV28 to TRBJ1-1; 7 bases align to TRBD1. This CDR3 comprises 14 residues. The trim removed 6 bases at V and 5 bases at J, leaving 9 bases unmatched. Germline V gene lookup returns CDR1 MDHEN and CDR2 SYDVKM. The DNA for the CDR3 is TGTGCCAGCAGAACTTCTCAGGGGGAAACTGAAGCTTTCTTT. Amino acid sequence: CASRTSQGETEAFF.

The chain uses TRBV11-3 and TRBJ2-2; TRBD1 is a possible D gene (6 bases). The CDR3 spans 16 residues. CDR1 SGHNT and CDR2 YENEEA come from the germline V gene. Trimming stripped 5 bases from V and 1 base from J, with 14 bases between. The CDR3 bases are TGTGCCAGCAGCCCTTCGGGGACACTGAACACCGGGGAGCTGTTTTTT. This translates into CASSPSGTLNTGELFF.

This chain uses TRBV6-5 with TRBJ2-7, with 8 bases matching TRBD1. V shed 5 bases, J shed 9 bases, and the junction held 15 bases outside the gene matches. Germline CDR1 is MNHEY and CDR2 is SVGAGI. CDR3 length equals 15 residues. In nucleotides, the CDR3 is TGTGCCAGCAGTCCTACTACCAGGGGGCACGACGGGCAGTACTTC. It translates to CASSPTTRGHDGQYF.

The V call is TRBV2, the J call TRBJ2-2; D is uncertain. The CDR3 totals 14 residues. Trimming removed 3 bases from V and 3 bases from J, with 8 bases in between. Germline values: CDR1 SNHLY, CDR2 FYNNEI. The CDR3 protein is CASSDNTYTGELFF. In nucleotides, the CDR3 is TGTGCCAGCAGTGATAACACCTACACCGGGGAGCTGTTTTTT.

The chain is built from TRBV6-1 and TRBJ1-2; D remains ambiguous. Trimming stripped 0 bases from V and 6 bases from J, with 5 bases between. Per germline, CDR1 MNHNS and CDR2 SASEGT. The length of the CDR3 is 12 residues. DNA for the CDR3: TGTGCCAGCAGTGAAGCATCTGATGGCTACACCTTC. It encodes CASSEASDGYTF.

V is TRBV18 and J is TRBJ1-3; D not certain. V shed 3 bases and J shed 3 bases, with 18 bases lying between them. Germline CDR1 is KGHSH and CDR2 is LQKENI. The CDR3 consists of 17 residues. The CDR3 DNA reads TGTGCCAGCTCACCCTCCGTCCCGAGTTCCGTTGGAAACACCATATATTTT. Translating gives CASSPSVPSSVGNTIYF.

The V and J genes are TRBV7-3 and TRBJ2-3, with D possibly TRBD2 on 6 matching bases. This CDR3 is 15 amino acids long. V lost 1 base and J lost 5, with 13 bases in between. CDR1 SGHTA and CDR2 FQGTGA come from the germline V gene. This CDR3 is CASSLMTGAGDTQYF. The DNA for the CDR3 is TGTGCCAGCAGCTTAATGACGGGAGCGGGAGATACGCAGTATTTT.

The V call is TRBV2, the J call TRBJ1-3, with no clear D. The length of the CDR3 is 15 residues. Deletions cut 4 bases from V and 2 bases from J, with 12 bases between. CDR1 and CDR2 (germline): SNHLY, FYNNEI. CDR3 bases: TGTGCCAGCAGTGTGCAGCCAGGTACTGGAAACACCATATATTTT. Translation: CASSVQPGTGNTIYF. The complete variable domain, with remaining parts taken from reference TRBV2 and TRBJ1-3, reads EPEVTQTPSHQVTQMGQEVILRCVPISNHLYFYWYRQILGQKVEFLVSFYNNEISEKSEIFDDQFSVERPDGSNFTLKIRSTKLEDSAMYFCASSVQPGTGNTIYFGEGSWLTVV.

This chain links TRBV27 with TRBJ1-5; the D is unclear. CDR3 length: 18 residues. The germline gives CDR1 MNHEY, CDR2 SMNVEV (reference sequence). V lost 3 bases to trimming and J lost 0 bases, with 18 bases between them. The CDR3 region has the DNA TGTGCCAGCAGTTTCCTTAGTGTTGGAGGACTTAGCAATCAGCCCCAGCATTTT. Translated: CASSFLSVGGLSNQPQHF.

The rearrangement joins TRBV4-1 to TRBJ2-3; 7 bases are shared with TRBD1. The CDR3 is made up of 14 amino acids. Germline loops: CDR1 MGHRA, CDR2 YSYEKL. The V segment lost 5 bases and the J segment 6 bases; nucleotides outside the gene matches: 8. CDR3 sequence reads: CASSTRGQYDTQYF. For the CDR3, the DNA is TGCGCCAGCAGCACCAGGGGACAGTATGATACGCAGTATTTT.

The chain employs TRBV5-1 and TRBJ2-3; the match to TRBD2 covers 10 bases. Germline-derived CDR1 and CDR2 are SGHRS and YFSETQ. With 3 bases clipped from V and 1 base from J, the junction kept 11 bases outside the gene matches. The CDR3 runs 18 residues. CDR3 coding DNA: TGCGCCAGCAGCTCCGATATAAGGACTAGCGGAGGCACAGATACGCAGTATTTT. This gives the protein CASSSDIRTSGGTDTQYF.

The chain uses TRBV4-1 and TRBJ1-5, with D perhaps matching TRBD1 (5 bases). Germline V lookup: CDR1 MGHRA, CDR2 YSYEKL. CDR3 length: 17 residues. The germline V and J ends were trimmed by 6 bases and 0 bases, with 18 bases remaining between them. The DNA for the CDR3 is TGCGCCAGCAGTTCTCGGGGGGGACTTAATAGCAATCAGCCCCAGCATTTT. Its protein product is CASSSRGGLNSNQPQHF.

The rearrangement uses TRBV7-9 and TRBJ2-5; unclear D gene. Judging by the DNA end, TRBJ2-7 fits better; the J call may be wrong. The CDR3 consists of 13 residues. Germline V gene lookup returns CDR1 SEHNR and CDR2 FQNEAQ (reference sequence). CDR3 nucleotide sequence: TGTGCCAGCAGCTTACTGGGTAACTACGAGCAGTACTTC. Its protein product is CASSLLGNYEQYF.

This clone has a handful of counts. CDR3 protein: CASRGLGGGLMETQYF. The DNA of the CDR3 is TGCGCCAGCAGGGGGCTTGGCGGGGGGCTTATGGAGACCCAGTACTTC. The rearrangement links TRBV5-1 to TRBJ2-5, with TRBD2 matching over 8 bases. Germline CDR1 is SGHRS and CDR2 is YFSETQ. The trim removed 5 bases at V and 5 bases at J, leaving 14 bases unmatched. This CDR3 comprises 16 residues.

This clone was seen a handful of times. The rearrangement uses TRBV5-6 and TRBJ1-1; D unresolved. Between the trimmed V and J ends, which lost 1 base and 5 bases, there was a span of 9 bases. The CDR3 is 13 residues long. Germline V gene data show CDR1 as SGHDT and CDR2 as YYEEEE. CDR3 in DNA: TGTGCCAGCAGCTTGAAACACAAAACTGAAGCTTTCTTT. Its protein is CASSLKHKTEAFF.

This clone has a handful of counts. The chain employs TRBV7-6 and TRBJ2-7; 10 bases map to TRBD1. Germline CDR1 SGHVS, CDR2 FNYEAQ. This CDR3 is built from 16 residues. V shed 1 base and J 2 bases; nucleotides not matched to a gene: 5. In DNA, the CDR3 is TGTGCCAGCAGCTTAGGTACCGGGACAGGGGCCTACGAGCAGTACTTC. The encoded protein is CASSLGTGTGAYEQYF. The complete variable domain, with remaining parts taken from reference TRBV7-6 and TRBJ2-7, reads GAGVSQSPRYKVTKRGQDVALRCDPISGHVSLYWYRQALGQGPEFLTYFNYEAQQDKSGLPNDRFSAERPEGSISTLTIQRTEQRDSAMYRCASSLGTGTGAYEQYFGPGTRLTVT.